Below, 7 T cell receptor beta chains from the same sample are listed, as sequenced in a study of T cells in Graves' hyperthyroidism and ophthalmopathy. Amplification of TCR beta CDR3 regions was performed using RNA transcripts as template. Initially, a first-round RT-PCR of the TCR CDR3 employed the HTBI primer set. TCRdb reanalysed the multiplex PCR reads using MiXCR and keeps one entry per CDR3 protein. The table includes about 580,000 distinct CDR3 sequences, about 15% detected once. The material sequenced was blood. These receptors were taken from a woman aged 25 to 39 with Graves' hyperthyroidism that later progressed to Graves' ophthalmopathy.

The table lists this clonotype with many counts. The chain has TRBV27 and TRBJ2-6; D perhaps matches TRBD1 (6 bases). Trimming shortened V by 8 bases and J by 4 bases, and 12 bases separated the two germline ends. CDR1 and CDR2 (germline): MNHEY, SMNVEV (reference sequence). The CDR3 is 14 amino acids. In nucleotides, the CDR3 is TGTGCCAGCTCCGACAGGCTCGGGGCCAACGTCCTGACTTTC. Protein product: CASSDRLGANVLTF.

This clonotype was seen repeatedly, ten times or more. The chain recombines TRBV10-3 with TRBJ2-1, with a possible D match to TRBD2 (6 bases). The CDR3 is made up of 13 amino acids. With 8 bases removed from V and 5 bases from J, the gap between germline ends came to 13 bases. From germline, CDR1 is ENHRY and CDR2 SYGVKD. This CDR3 is CAISSREDNEQFF. CDR3 in DNA: TGTGCCATCTCTAGCAGGGAGGACAATGAGCAGTTCTTC.

This clonotype was seen ten or more times. V gene TRBV7-6 combines with J gene TRBJ2-5; D is undetermined. V was clipped by 1 base and J by 4 bases, with 4 bases between them. The CDR3 runs 12 residues. CDR1 is SGHVS, CDR2 FNYEAQ, per germline. Written as DNA, the CDR3 is TGTGCCAGCAGCTTAGTTCTAGAGACCCAGTACTTC. Residues: CASSLVLETQYF. The whole variable domain, remainder taken from reference TRBV7-6 and TRBJ2-5, is GAGVSQSPRYKVTKRGQDVALRCDPISGHVSLYWYRQALGQGPEFLTYFNYEAQQDKSGLPNDRFSAERPEGSISTLTIQRTEQRDSAMYRCASSLVLETQYFGPGTRLLVL.

This clonotype has at least ten counts. The V gene is TRBV2, the J gene TRBJ2-7; 10 bases fit TRBD1. The V gene's germline CDR1 is SNHLY and CDR2 FYNNEI. This CDR3 has 13 residues. V lost 6 bases, J lost 6 bases, and 5 bases stayed unmatched. CDR3 amino acids: CASRGTGALEQYF. The CDR3 DNA reads TGTGCCAGCAGGGGGACAGGGGCTCTCGAGCAGTACTTC. The full variable domain, its missing parts supplied by reference TRBV2 and TRBJ2-7, is EPEVTQTPSHQVTQMGQEVILRCVPISNHLYFYWYRQILGQKVEFLVSFYNNEISEKSEIFDDQFSVERPDGSNFTLKIRSTKLEDSAMYFCASRGTGALEQYFGPGTRLTVT.

This clonotype was picked up one time. The rearrangement uses TRBV2 and TRBJ1-6, with D hard to call. The germline V and J ends were trimmed by 0 bases and 11 bases, with 8 bases remaining between them. There are 13 residues in the CDR3. CDR1 and CDR2 from the germline V gene are SNHLY and FYNNEI. The CDR3 protein is CASSEAGRAPLHF. The CDR3 bases are TGTGCCAGCAGTGAAGCCGGGAGGGCACCCCTCCACTTT.

This chain links TRBV4-2 with TRBJ1-4; D remains ambiguous. V was clipped by 4 bases and J by 8 bases, with 11 bases between them. CDR1 LGHNA and CDR2 YNFKEQ come from the germline V gene. CDR3 length: 13 residues. Here the CDR3 DNA reads TGTGCCAGCAGCCGAACCGTGGGGGAAAAACTGTTTTTT. It specifies CASSRTVGEKLFF.

The table lists this clonotype with a few counts. Being one base from a much bigger clone, this may be a read error. The V gene is TRBV11-3, the J gene TRBJ2-1; the match to TRBD2 covers 8 bases. The germline gives CDR1 SGHNT, CDR2 YENEEA. This CDR3 has 16 amino acids. CDR3 in DNA: TGTGCCAGCAGCGGGACTCGACTAGCGCGCTACGATGAGCAGTTCTTC. Translating it yields CASSGTRLARYDEQFF.